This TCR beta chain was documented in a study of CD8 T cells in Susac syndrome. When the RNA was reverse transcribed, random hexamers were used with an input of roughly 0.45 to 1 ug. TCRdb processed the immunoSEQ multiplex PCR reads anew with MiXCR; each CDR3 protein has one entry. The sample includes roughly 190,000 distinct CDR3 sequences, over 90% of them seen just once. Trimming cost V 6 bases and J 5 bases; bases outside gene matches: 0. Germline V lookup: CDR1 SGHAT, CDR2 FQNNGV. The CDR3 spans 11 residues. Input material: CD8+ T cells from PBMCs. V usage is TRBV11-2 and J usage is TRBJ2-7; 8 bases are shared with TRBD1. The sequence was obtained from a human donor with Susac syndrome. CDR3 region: CASRTGDEQYF. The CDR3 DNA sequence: TGTGCCAGCAGGACAGGGGACGAGCAGTACTTC.